This paragraph covers one T cell receptor beta chain sequence. Its target is unknown. The length of the CDR3 is 11 residues. Germline loops: CDR1 SQVTM, CDR2 ANQGSEA. The ends were cut back, 6 bases at V and 3 bases at J, with 9 bases in the middle. The sample belongs to a study of CD8 T cells in Susac syndrome. Study in general: Of the sequenced Susac syndrome patients, more than 5 had active disease and about 8 were in remission. Treatment status at blood draw for the Susac syndrome patients was therapy-naive, corticosteroids, or intravenous immunoglobulin alone.

After extraction with the RNeasy kit, about 0.45 to 1 ug of the RNA was reverse transcribed using random hexamers. Amplification of TCR beta CDR3 across 54 Vbeta and 13 Jbeta was performed with immunoSEQ multiplex PCR. TCRdb processed the immunoSEQ multiplex PCR reads anew with MiXCR; each CDR3 protein has one entry. Found here are around 71,000 distinct CDR3 sequences, 93% of them singletons; the top ten hold around 0.15%. Broader study findings: Clonal expansion was missing from Susac syndrome CD4+ T cell repertoires.

The sequence was obtained from a human donor with Susac syndrome. Sequenced: CD4+ T cells from PBMCs. This chain uses TRBV29-1 with TRBJ2-7, with D maybe TRBD1 (6 bases). CDR3 DNA sequence: TGCAGCGTGACGGACAGCTACGAGCAGTACTTC. Protein: CSVTDSYEQYF.